The next 2 T cell receptor beta chains were all read from a single sample in a study of human T cells and chemical hapten exposure. TCRdb fed the RACE reads into MiXCR, producing one record per CDR3 protein. The table shows some 300,000 distinct CDR3 sequences, with around 5.5% occurring only once. Time point meaning: pre-sensitization, week 0. As to treatment: therapeutic diphenylcyclopropenone sensitization with weekly scalp DPC. The sample consisted of whole blood, taken in connection with sensitization to the hapten diphenylcyclopropenone (DPC). The receptors stem from a woman younger than 35 with alopecia areata. Some clones in this sample may be carry-over from other donors' samples.

This chain joins TRBV6-1 and TRBJ2-7, with 13 positions matching TRBD2. J was trimmed by 1 base and V by 6 bases; bases with no gene match: 3. Looked up from germline, CDR1 is MNHNS and CDR2 is SASEGT. The CDR3 is made up of 15 amino acids. The CDR3 sequence is CASRLGLAGSYEQYF. CDR3 sequence (DNA): TGTGCCAGCAGGTTGGGACTAGCGGGGTCCTACGAGCAGTACTTC.

Concerning this clonotype: This clone may be a read error of a much larger clone one base away. The rearrangement links TRBV2 to TRBJ1-6; 7 nucleotides match TRBD1. Germline lookup yields CDR1 SNHLY and CDR2 FYNNEI. The CDR3 extends over 15 amino acids. The CDR3 reads CASREASGGRSPLHF. The CDR3, as DNA: TGTGCCAGCCGTGAAGCATCAGGGGGTCGCTCACCCCTCCACTTT.